One TCR beta chain is described in this entry. Its matching antigen is unknown. The data originate from a study of cytomegalovirus exposure and HLA in healthy donors. Whole-study results and caveats: CMV antigen specificity was confirmed in vitro for a few CMV-associated chains. With high specificity and sensitivity, the classifier reportedly diagnosed cytomegalovirus status.

TCRdb keeps only in-frame clones here, not all; method: immunoSEQ multiplex PCR. In the table there are about 160,000 clones, around nine tenths of which are singletons. The source is a young woman in good health and CMV-seronegative. Material for sequencing was PBMCs.

The CDR3 bases are TGTGCCAGCAGCCTTCCCAGGGGGCGGAGGTATGGCTACACCTTC. Amino acid sequence: CASSLPRGRRYGYTF. This chain links TRBV5-6 with TRBJ1-2; TRBD1 agrees at 8 bases. The J segment lost 5 bases and the V segment lost 4 bases, leaving 10 bases of the junction unmatched. The CDR3 sequence is 15 residues long. Germline V lookup: CDR1 SGHDT, CDR2 YYEEEE.